The 27 T cell receptor beta chains listed next were all sequenced from one sample in a study of blood T cell repertoires in COVID-19. Repertoires were generated with immunoSEQ multiplex PCR, while TCRdb's copy carries only in-frame clones and drops some. This table has 90,000 to 150,000 clones, 80% to 90% appearing once. Sequencing used peripheral blood. The receptors here all came from a human donor in a cohort sampled during active COVID-19.

V usage is TRBV7-2 and J usage is TRBJ1-1, with D possibly matching TRBD1 (6 bases). CDR1 and CDR2 (germline): SGHTA, FQGNSA. The CDR3 extends over 14 amino acids. V was cut by 6 bases and J by 0 bases, with 11 bases left in between. DNA for the CDR3: TGTGCCAGCAGTCCGGACAGTTTGAACACTGAAGCTTTCTTT. This gives the protein CASSPDSLNTEAFF.

The rearrangement links TRBV9 to TRBJ2-1, with D uncertain. V lost 0 bases to trimming and J lost 4 bases, with 14 bases between them. The CDR3 extends over 16 amino acids. The V gene's germline CDR1 is SGDLS and CDR2 YYNGEE. CDR3 sequence: CASSVGASSGYNEQFF. The CDR3 DNA sequence: TGTGCCAGCAGCGTAGGCGCCTCCTCAGGATACAATGAGCAGTTCTTC. Combining the CDR3 with reference TRBV9 and TRBJ2-1 gives the whole variable domain DSGVTQTPKHLITATGQRVTLRCSPRSGDLSVYWYQQSLDQGLQFLIQYYNGEERAKGNILERFSAQQFPDLHSELNLSSLELGDSALYFCASSVGASSGYNEQFFGPGTRLTVL.

The chain links TRBV2 to TRBJ2-1; no reliable D call. Trimming pared 6 bases from V and 5 bases from J, leaving 5 bases between. Per germline, CDR1 SNHLY and CDR2 FYNNEI. This CDR3 is 11 amino acids long. The CDR3 here is CASRQNNEQFF. CDR3 coding DNA: TGTGCCAGCAGACAAAACAATGAGCAGTTCTTC.

The rearrangement joins TRBV7-2 to TRBJ1-2, with D hard to call. Trimming took off 6 bases at V and 2 bases at J, with 10 bases between the two ends. The CDR3 has 13 residues. Germline V gives CDR1 SGHTA, CDR2 FQGNSA. CDR3 coding DNA: TGTGCCAGCAGTCTACGCGTAAACTATGGCTACACCTTC. It encodes CASSLRVNYGYTF.

The genes are TRBV2 and TRBJ1-1; TRBD1 might be the D (5 bases). CDR3 length: 13 amino acids. Germline V gene data show CDR1 as SNHLY and CDR2 as FYNNEI. V was cut by 3 bases and J by 6 bases, with 11 bases left in between. For the CDR3, the DNA is TGTGCCAGCAGTGAGTTGACAGACCCTGAAGCTTTCTTT. Translated: CASSELTDPEAFF.

This chain connects TRBV24-1 to TRBJ2-1; D is unresolved. V lost 3 bases to trimming and J lost 9 bases, with 11 bases between them. The CDR3 extends over 13 amino acids. The germline CDR1 and CDR2 sequences are KGHDR and SFDVKD. The CDR3 sequence: CATSDATLPEQFF. The CDR3 bases are TGTGCCACCAGTGATGCTACCCTTCCTGAGCAGTTCTTC.

The rearrangement joins TRBV6-5 to TRBJ2-5, with 8 bases that match TRBD2. Germline V gene data show CDR1 as MNHEY and CDR2 as SVGAGI. This CDR3 is 14 amino acids long. V shed 8 bases, J shed 2 bases, and the junction held 7 bases outside the gene matches. In DNA form, the CDR3 reads TGTGCCAGCGTCGCGGGGGGTTATCAAGAGACCCAGTACTTC. This codes for CASVAGGYQETQYF.

The CDR3 is CASSLGVVPGAFNEQFF. The CDR3 nucleotides are TGTGCCAGCAGCTTAGGTGTTGTACCAGGGGCGTTTAATGAGCAGTTCTTC. The rearrangement links TRBV11-3 to TRBJ2-1; D perhaps matches TRBD1 (6 bases). From germline, CDR1 is SGHNT and CDR2 YENEEA. CDR3 length: 17 amino acids. The V end lost 1 base, the J end lost 7 bases, and 20 bases lay between the germline ends.

V usage is TRBV7-2 and J usage is TRBJ2-2; 7 bases are shared with TRBD2. Losses at the gene ends were 4 bases for V and 1 base for J; bases not matched to a gene: 6. The length of the CDR3 is 16 residues. Looked up from germline, CDR1 is SGHTA and CDR2 is FQGNSA. The CDR3 nucleotides are TGTGCCAGCAGCTCCCGGTTAGCGGGGAACACCGGGGAGCTGTTTTTT. Translated: CASSSRLAGNTGELFF.

The chain has TRBV7-2 and TRBJ2-5, with a tentative D call TRBD1 (5 bases). The CDR3 length is 13 residues. Germline CDR1 SGHTA, CDR2 FQGNSA. The V gene lost 2 bases and the J gene lost 5 bases, with 9 bases spanning the gap. The CDR3 bases are TGTGCCAGCAGCTTAACCAGGGTCGAGACCCAGTACTTC. This translates into CASSLTRVETQYF.

DNA for the CDR3: TGTGCCAGCAGTGAAAGCTTGACCGGGGAGCTGTTTTTT. Its translation is CASSESLTGELFF. The chain combines TRBV6-1 with TRBJ2-2; D ambiguous. CDR1 and CDR2 (germline): MNHNS, SASEGT. The CDR3 contains 13 residues. The V end was cut by 2 bases, the J end by 5 bases, with 6 bases between.

The rearrangement links TRBV4-1 to TRBJ2-7; 9 nucleotides agree with TRBD1. Trimming cost V 2 bases and J 2 bases; bases outside gene matches: 7. The germline V gene encodes CDR1 MGHRA and CDR2 YSYEKL. The CDR3 extends over 16 amino acids. The CDR3 reads CASSQPTDRGPYEQYF. In DNA, the CDR3 is TGCGCCAGCAGCCAACCAACGGACAGGGGCCCCTACGAGCAGTACTTC.

V usage is TRBV5-1 and J usage is TRBJ1-5, with D possibly matching TRBD1 (6 bases). This CDR3 has 15 amino acids. Trimming cost V 4 bases and J 8 bases, with 19 bases left between them. Germline V gives CDR1 SGHRS, CDR2 YFSETQ. In nucleotides, the CDR3 is TGCGCCAGCAGCCCAGGGACATCCTCGTTCGAGCCCCAGCATTTT. This translates into CASSPGTSSFEPQHF.

The chain employs TRBV5-1 and TRBJ2-5; possibly TRBD2 for D (5 bases). This CDR3 spans 17 amino acids. Per germline, CDR1 SGHRS and CDR2 YFSETQ. V was cut by 0 bases and J by 1 base, with 16 bases left in between. CDR3 loop: CASSLGTSWTSQETQYF. CDR3 DNA sequence: TGCGCCAGCAGCTTGGGTACCTCCTGGACTTCCCAAGAGACCCAGTACTTC.

This clone was detected once. The V call is TRBV7-2, the J call TRBJ2-7; 7 bases match TRBD1. CDR3 size: 15 residues. The germline V gene encodes CDR1 SGHTA and CDR2 FQGNSA. With 4 bases clipped from V and 3 bases from J, the junction kept 9 bases outside the gene matches. In DNA form, the CDR3 reads TGTGCCAGCAGCTCCCCTGACAGGGTCCACTACGAGCAGTACTTC. It codes for CASSSPDRVHYEQYF.

The chain joins TRBV7-9 to TRBJ1-2; D may be TRBD1 (5 bases). The CDR3 extends over 15 amino acids. V was shortened by 5 bases and J by 5 bases, with 18 bases between the two germline ends. Germline V gene sequence: CDR1 SEHNR, CDR2 FQNEAQ (reference sequence). This chain's CDR3 is CASSPGQGTRYGYTF. For the CDR3, the DNA is TGTGCCAGCAGCCCCGGCCAGGGAACGCGTTATGGCTACACCTTC. Together with reference TRBV7-9 and TRBJ1-2, the CDR3 gives the full variable domain: DTGVSQNPRHKITKRGQNVTFRCDPISEHNRLYWYRQTLGQGPEFLTYFQNEAQLEKSRLLSDRFSAERPKGSFSTLEIQRTEQGDSAMYLCASSPGQGTRYGYTFGSGTRLTVV.

The V and J genes are TRBV12-5 and TRBJ2-1, with D possibly TRBD1 on 6 matching bases. The CDR3 totals 13 residues. Trimming pared 5 bases from V and 3 bases from J, leaving 8 bases between. Germline CDR1 is LGHNT and CDR2 is FRNRAP. Written as DNA, the CDR3 is TGTGCTAGTGGTGTGGACAGCTACAATGAGCAGTTCTTC. Its protein product is CASGVDSYNEQFF.

V is TRBV29-1 and J is TRBJ2-3; 13 nucleotides align to TRBD2. Germline V gene lookup returns CDR1 SQVTM and CDR2 ANQGSEA. CDR3 length: 15 amino acids. Trimming took 6 bases from V and 2 from J; bases not matched to a gene: 5. The CDR3 sequence: CSVGLAGANTDTQYF. The DNA for the CDR3 is TGCAGCGTAGGACTAGCGGGGGCCAACACAGATACGCAGTATTTT.

This chain uses TRBV24-1 with TRBJ2-3, with 7 bases identical to TRBD2. V lost 1 base and J lost 4; bases outside the gene matches: 1. CDR3 length equals 14 residues. Germline V CDR1 and CDR2: KGHDR, SFDVKD. The CDR3 protein is CATSDFTSADTQYF. The CDR3 bases are TGTGCCACCAGTGATTTCACTAGCGCAGATACGCAGTATTTT.

The gene calls are TRBV2 and TRBJ2-2; TRBD2 is a possible D gene (6 bases). Trimming took 2 bases from V and 2 from J, leaving 12 bases between them. There are 16 residues in the CDR3. Germline V gene data show CDR1 as SNHLY and CDR2 as FYNNEI. The DNA for the CDR3 is TGTGCCAGCAGTGAAACGGGACTCAGAAACACCGGGGAGCTGTTTTTT. This translates into CASSETGLRNTGELFF.

The chain combines TRBV11-2 with TRBJ1-1, with TRBD1 identical over 12 bases. With 8 bases clipped from V and 4 bases from J, the junction kept 5 bases outside the gene matches. The CDR3 is made up of 14 amino acids. Germline CDR1 is SGHAT and CDR2 is FQNNGV. The DNA for the CDR3 is TGTGCCAGCGGGGACAGGGGGCTTGGCACTGAAGCTTTCTTT. It is translated as CASGDRGLGTEAFF.

The chain uses TRBV5-6 and TRBJ2-3; D is unclear. CDR3 length equals 13 residues. The V end lost 0 bases, the J end lost 0 bases, and 2 bases lay between the germline ends. Germline V CDR1 and CDR2: SGHDT, YYEEEE. The CDR3 protein is CASSLASTDTQYF. In nucleotides, the CDR3 is TGTGCCAGCAGCTTGGCTAGCACAGATACGCAGTATTTT. Variable domain in full (rest from reference TRBV5-6 and TRBJ2-3): DAGVTQSPTHLIKTRGQQVTLRCSPKSGHDTVSWYQQALGQGPQFIFQYYEEEERQRGNFPDRFSGHQFPNYSSELNVNALLLGDSALYLCASSLASTDTQYFGPGTRLTVL.

In this sample, this clone turned up a few times. The genes are TRBV4-2 and TRBJ1-3, with a weak D call TRBD1 (6 bases). The V gene's germline CDR1 is LGHNA and CDR2 YNFKEQ. The CDR3 has 16 residues. Trimming took 0 bases from V and 2 from J, leaving 11 bases between them. This CDR3 reads CASSQDWGTTGNTIYF. CDR3 DNA sequence: TGTGCCAGCAGCCAAGATTGGGGGACAACTGGAAACACCATATATTTT.

The rearrangement links TRBV3-1 (or the pseudogene TRBV3-2) to TRBJ1-1; TRBD1 agrees at 7 bases. With 1 base clipped from V and 1 base from J, the junction kept 3 bases outside the gene matches. Per germline, CDR1 LGHDT and CDR2 YNNKEL (reference sequence). CDR3 size: 15 residues. CDR3 nucleotides: TGTGCCAGCAGCCAAGGGACAGGAAAGAACACTGAAGCTTTCTTT. This sequence encodes CASSQGTGKNTEAFF.

V is TRBV2 and J is TRBJ1-1; TRBD1 is a possible D gene (5 bases). There are 14 residues in the CDR3. The V gene lost 6 bases and the J gene lost 6 bases, with 17 bases spanning the gap. Per the germline V gene, CDR1 is SNHLY and CDR2 is FYNNEI. The DNA of the CDR3 is TGTGCCAGCAGCGAAACGCCAACAGGAGCTGAAGCTTTCTTT. It yields the protein CASSETPTGAEAFF.

This clone was counted a few times. This chain connects TRBV27 to TRBJ1-2; D might be TRBD1 (5 bases). Trimming shortened V by 4 bases and J by 7 bases, and 16 bases separated the two germline ends. This CDR3 region has 14 residues. Germline lookup yields CDR1 MNHEY and CDR2 SMNVEV (reference sequence). CDR3 bases: TGTGCCAGCAGTTCCTCGCCAGGGACTTTTGGCTACACCTTC. It yields the protein CASSSSPGTFGYTF.

The gene calls are TRBV29-1 and TRBJ1-1, with 7 bases aligning to TRBD1. Germline values: CDR1 SQVTM, CDR2 ANQGSEA. The junction had 5 bases not matched to a gene; V was cut back by 4 bases and J by 0 bases. The CDR3 consists of 14 residues. The CDR3 DNA reads as TGCAGCGTTGTCCCGGGACAGATGAACACTGAAGCTTTCTTT. It is translated as CSVVPGQMNTEAFF.